This TCR beta chain comes out of a study of molecular identifiers for immune sequencing clone quantification. Looking at the study overall: Replicates partitioned RNA from around 18,000 or 91,000 naive CD8 cells into five parts, sequencing four. Overall study findings and caveats: Detecting spiked Jurkat TCR RNA from one cell among roughly 900,000 naive cells was reportedly possible.

TCRdb re-derived calls from the PCR reads in MiXCR, one entry per CDR3 protein. The sample contains around 480,000 distinct CDR3 sequences, around 23% of which appear only once. This clonotype appeared a few times. The antigen is not known. At one end, the junction sequence differs from germline, possibly due to a read error. Sequenced: naive CD8+ T cells from blood, with Jurkat cell RNA spiked in. Subset specified: FACS-sorted CD8+CD4-CCR7+CD45RA+ naive T cells. This TCR derives from a human donor in good health. Some libraries in this study had Jurkat cell RNA spiked in.

CDR3: CACSEGLTDYSQPQHF. In nucleotides, the CDR3 is TGTGCCTGCAGTGAGGGTTTAACAGACTATTCTCAGCCCCAGCATTTT. The rearrangement uses TRBV2 and TRBJ1-5; D is unclear. The CDR3 runs 16 residues. In germline, CDR1 is SNHLY, CDR2 FYNNEI. Full variable domain (rest looked up from reference TRBV2 and TRBJ1-5): EPEVTQTPSHQVTQMGQEVILRCVPISNHLYFYWYRQILGQKVEFLVSFYNNEISEKSEIFDDQFSVERPDGSNFTLKIRSTKLEDSAMYFCACSEGLTDYSQPQHFGDGTRLSIL.